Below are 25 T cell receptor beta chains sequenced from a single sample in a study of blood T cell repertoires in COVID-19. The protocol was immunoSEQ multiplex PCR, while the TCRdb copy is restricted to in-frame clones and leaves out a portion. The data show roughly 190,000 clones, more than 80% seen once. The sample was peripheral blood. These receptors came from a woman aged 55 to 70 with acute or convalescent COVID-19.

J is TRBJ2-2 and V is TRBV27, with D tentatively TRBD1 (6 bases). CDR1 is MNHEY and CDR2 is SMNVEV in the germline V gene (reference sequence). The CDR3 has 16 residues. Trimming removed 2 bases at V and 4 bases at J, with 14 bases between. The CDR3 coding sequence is TGTGCCAGCAGTTTACGGCACCCAGGGGCCACCGGGGAGCTGTTTTTT. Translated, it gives CASSLRHPGATGELFF.

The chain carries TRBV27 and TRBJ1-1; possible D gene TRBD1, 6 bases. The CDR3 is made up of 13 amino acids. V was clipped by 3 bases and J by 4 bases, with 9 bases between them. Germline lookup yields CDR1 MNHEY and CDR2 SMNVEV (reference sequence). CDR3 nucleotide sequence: TGTGCCAGCAGTTTCCAGGGGCCCACTGAAGCTTTCTTT. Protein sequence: CASSFQGPTEAFF.

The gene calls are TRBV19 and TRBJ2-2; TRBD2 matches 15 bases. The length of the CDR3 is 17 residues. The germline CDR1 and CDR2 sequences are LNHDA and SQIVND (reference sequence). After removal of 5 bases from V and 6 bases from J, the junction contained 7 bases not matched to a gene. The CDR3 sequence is CASSLGLAGGLAGELFF. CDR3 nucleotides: TGTGCCAGTAGTTTGGGACTAGCGGGAGGATTGGCCGGGGAGCTGTTTTTT.

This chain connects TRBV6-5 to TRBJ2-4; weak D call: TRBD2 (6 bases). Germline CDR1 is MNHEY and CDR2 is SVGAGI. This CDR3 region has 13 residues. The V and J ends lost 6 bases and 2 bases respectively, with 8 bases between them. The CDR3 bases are TGTGCCAGCAGAGGGAGGTCCAAAAACATTCAGTACTTC. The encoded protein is CASRGRSKNIQYF.

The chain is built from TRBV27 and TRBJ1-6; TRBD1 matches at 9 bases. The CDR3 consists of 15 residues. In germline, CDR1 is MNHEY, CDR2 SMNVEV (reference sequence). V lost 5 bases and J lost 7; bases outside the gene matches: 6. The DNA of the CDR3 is TGTGCCAGCAGTATAAGACAGGGGGAGAATTCACCCCTCCACTTT. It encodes CASSIRQGENSPLHF.

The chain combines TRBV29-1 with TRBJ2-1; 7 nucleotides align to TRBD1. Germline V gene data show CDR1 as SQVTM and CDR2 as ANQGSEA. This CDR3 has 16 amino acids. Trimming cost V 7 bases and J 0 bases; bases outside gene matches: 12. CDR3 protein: CSGRDRALPSYNEQFF. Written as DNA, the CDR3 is TGCAGCGGCCGAGACAGGGCCCTTCCCTCCTACAATGAGCAGTTCTTC.

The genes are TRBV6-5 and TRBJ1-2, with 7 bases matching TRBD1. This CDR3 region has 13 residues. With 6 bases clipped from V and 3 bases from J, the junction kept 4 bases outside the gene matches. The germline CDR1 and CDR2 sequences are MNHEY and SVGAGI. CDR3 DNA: TGTGCCAGCAGATTAACAGGGGACTATGGCTACACCTTC. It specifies CASRLTGDYGYTF.

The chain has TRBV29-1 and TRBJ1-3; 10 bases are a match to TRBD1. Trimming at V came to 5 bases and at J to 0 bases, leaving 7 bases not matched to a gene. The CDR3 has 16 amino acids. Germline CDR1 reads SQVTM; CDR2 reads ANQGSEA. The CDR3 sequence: CSVTGTGDYSGNTIYF. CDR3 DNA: TGCAGCGTTACCGGGACAGGGGATTACTCTGGAAACACCATATATTTT.

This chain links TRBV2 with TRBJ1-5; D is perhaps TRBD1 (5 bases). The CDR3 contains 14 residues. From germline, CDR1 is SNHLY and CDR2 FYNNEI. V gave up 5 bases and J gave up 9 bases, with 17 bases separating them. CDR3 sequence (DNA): TGTGCCAGCAGTTCCGACAGCGGGCTGTCGCCCCAGCATTTT. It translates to CASSSDSGLSPQHF.

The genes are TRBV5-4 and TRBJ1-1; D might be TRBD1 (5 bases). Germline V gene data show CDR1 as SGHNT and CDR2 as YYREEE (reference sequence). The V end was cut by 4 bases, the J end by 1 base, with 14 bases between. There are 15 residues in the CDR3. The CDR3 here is CASSPGVRENTEAFF. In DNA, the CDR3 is TGTGCCAGCAGCCCCGGAGTCAGGGAGAACACTGAAGCTTTCTTT.

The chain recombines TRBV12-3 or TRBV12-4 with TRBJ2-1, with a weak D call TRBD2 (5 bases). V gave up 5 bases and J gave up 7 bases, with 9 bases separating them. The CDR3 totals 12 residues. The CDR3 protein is CASSPPGNEQFF. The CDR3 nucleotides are TGTGCCAGCAGTCCACCGGGAAATGAGCAGTTCTTC.

CDR3 DNA: TGTGCCAGCTCACCACTTCCGACCCAGGGGGATCAGCCCCAGCATTTT. Translation gives CASSPLPTQGDQPQHF. V and J are TRBV18 and TRBJ1-5, with 7 nucleotides matching TRBD1. This CDR3 spans 16 amino acids. Germline V gives CDR1 KGHSH, CDR2 LQKENI. The junction had 8 bases not matched to a gene; V was cut back by 1 base and J by 5 bases.

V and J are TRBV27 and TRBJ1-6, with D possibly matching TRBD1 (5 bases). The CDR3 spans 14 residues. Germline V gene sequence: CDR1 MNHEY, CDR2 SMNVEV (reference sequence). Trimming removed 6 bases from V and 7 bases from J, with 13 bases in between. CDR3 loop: CASREGWGNSPLHF. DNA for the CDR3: TGTGCCAGCAGGGAGGGGTGGGGGAATTCACCCCTCCACTTT.

CDR3 loop: CASSSDRVNGYTF. In DNA form, the CDR3 reads TGCGCCAGCAGCTCCGACAGGGTGAATGGCTACACCTTC. The chain has TRBV5-1 and TRBJ1-2, with TRBD1 matching over 7 bases. Germline-derived CDR1 and CDR2 are SGHRS and YFSETQ. Germline trimming cut 3 bases from V and 6 bases from J; bases unmatched to any gene: 5. This CDR3 is 13 amino acids long.

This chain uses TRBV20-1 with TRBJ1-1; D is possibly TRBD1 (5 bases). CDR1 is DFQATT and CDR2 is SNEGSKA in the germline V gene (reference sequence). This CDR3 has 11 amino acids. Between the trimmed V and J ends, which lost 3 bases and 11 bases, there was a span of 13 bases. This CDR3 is CSARSSGTAFF. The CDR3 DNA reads TGCAGTGCTAGGAGTAGCGGGACGGCTTTCTTT.

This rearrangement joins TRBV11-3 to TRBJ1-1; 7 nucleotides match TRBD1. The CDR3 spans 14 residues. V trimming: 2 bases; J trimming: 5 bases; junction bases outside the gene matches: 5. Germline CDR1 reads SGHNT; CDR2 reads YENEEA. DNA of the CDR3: TGTGCCAGCAGCTTAACAGGGGCGGGAACTGAAGCTTTCTTT. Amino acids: CASSLTGAGTEAFF.

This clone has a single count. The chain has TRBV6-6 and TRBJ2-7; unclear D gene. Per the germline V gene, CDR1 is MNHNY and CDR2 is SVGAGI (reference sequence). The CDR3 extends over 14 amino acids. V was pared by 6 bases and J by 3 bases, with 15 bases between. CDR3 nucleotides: TGTGCCAGCAGGACATCCGCCGACATCTACGAGCAGTACGTC. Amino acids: CASRTSADIYEQYV.

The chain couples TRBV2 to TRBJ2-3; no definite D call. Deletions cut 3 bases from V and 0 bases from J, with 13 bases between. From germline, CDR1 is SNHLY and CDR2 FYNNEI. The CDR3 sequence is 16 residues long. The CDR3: CASSDSIVTSTDTQYF. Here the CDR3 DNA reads TGTGCCAGCAGTGACTCGATAGTCACTAGCACAGATACGCAGTATTTT.

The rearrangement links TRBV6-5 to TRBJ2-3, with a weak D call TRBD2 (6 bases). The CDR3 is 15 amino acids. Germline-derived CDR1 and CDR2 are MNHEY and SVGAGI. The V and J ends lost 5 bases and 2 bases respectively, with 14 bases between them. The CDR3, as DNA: TGTGCCAGCAGTAGGGACTTCGCCTACACAGATACGCAGTATTTT. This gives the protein CASSRDFAYTDTQYF.

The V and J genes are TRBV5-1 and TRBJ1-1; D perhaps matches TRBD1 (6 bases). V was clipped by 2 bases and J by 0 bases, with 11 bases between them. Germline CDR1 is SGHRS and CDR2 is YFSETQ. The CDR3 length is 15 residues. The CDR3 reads CASSLTGHLNTEAFF. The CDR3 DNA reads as TGCGCCAGCAGCTTAACGGGACACCTGAACACTGAAGCTTTCTTT.

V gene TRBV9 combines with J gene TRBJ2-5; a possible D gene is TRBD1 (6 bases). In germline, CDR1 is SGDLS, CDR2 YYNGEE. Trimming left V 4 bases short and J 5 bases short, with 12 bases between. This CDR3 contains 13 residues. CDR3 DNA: TGTGCCAGCAGCCCCGTGCAGGGGGAGACCCAGTACTTC. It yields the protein CASSPVQGETQYF.

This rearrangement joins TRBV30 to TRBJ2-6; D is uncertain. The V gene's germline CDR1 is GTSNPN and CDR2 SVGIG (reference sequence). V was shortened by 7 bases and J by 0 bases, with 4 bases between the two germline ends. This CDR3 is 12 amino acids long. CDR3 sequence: CASYSGANVLTF. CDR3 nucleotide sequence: TGTGCCTCCTACTCTGGGGCCAACGTCCTGACTTTC.

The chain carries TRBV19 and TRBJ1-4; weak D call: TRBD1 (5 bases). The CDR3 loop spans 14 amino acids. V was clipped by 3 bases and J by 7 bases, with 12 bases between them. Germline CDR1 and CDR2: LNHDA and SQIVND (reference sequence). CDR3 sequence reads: CASSIWGSGEKLFF. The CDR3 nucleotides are TGTGCCAGTAGTATCTGGGGCTCTGGTGAAAAACTGTTTTTT.

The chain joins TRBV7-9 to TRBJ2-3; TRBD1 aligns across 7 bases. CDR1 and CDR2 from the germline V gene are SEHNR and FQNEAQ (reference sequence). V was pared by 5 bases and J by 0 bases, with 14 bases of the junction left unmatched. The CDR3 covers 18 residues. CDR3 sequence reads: CASSRIPDRERSTDTQYF. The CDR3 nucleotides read TGTGCCAGCAGCCGAATACCTGACAGGGAAAGGAGCACAGATACGCAGTATTTT.

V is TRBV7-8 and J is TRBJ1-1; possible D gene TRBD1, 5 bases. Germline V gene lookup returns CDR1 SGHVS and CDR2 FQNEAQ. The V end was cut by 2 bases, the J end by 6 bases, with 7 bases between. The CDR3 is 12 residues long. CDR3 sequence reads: CASSLRGSEAFF. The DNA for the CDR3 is TGTGCCAGCAGCTTACGGGGGTCTGAAGCTTTCTTT.